The 28 T cell receptor beta chains listed next were all sequenced from one sample in a study of shared clonotypes between healthy human individuals. Clones were sequenced by immunoSEQ multiplex PCR, and TCRdb holds only the in-frame ones, with some missing. This table has approximately 2.3 million clones, just over 90% appearing once. Sequencing was performed on naive CD4+ T cells from PBMCs. Subset meaning: CD45RA+ positively selected. Receptors were obtained from a man between 18 and 35 years old in good health. Some clones in this sample may be carry-over from other donors' samples.

The chain combines TRBV5-1 with TRBJ2-7, with D perhaps TRBD1 or TRBD2 (5 bases each). Germline loops: CDR1 SGHRS, CDR2 YFSETQ. The CDR3 contains 17 residues. V shed 5 bases and J shed 0 bases, with 21 bases lying between them. In DNA, the CDR3 is TGCGCCAGCAGGGCCGGGACGGCCTTTATATACTCCTACGAGCAGTACTTC. The encoded protein is CASRAGTAFIYSYEQYF. The full variable domain, with the rest looked up from reference TRBV5-1 and TRBJ2-7, is KAGVTQTPRYLIKTRGQQVTLSCSPISGHRSVSWYQQTPGQGLQFLFEYFSETQRNKGNFPGRFSGRQFSNSRSEMNVSTLELGDSALYLCASRAGTAFIYSYEQYFGPGTRLTVT.

The DNA of the CDR3 is TGTGCCAGCAGCTTATTTGGACAGGCCTACGAGCAGTACTTC. Protein: CASSLFGQAYEQYF. The chain has TRBV7-2 and TRBJ2-7; the match to TRBD1 covers 7 bases. V lost 2 bases and J lost 2; bases outside the gene matches: 3. Germline values: CDR1 SGHTA, CDR2 FQGNSA. The CDR3 is 14 amino acids. Complete variable domain (other parts from reference TRBV7-2 and TRBJ2-7): GAGVSQSPSNKVTEKGKDVELRCDPISGHTALYWYRQSLGQGLEFLIYFQGNSAPDKSGLPSDRFSAERTGGSVSTLTIQRTQQEDSAVYLCASSLFGQAYEQYFGPGTRLTVT.

Concerning this clone itself: Other DNA sequences in this specimen translate into the identical CDR3. The rearrangement joins TRBV9 to TRBJ1-4, with no clear D. The CDR3 is made up of 14 amino acids. CDR1 and CDR2 (germline): SGDLS, YYNGEE. Trimming removed 0 bases from V and 0 bases from J, with 3 bases in between. The CDR3 bases are TGTGCCAGCAGCGTAGAAGCAACTAATGAAAAACTGTTTTTT. Amino acids: CASSVEATNEKLFF.

V gene TRBV7-9 combines with J gene TRBJ2-7, with 10 bases matching TRBD2. Germline V gene lookup returns CDR1 SEHNR and CDR2 FQNEAQ (reference sequence). The CDR3 is 17 residues long. The ends lost 5 bases at V and 5 bases at J; junction bases unmatched: 15. The CDR3 is CASSPRGAGGPRHEQYF. The CDR3 nucleotides read TGTGCCAGCAGCCCCCGGGGAGCGGGAGGGCCGCGTCACGAGCAGTACTTC.

The chain links TRBV7-9 to TRBJ1-2; D remains unclear. Trimming left V 1 base short and J 3 bases short, with 9 bases between. Per the germline V gene, CDR1 is SEHNR and CDR2 is FQNEAQ (reference sequence). This CDR3 is built from 14 residues. In DNA, the CDR3 is TGTGCCAGCAGCTTAGGGGAAACGGACTATGGCTACACCTTC. This encodes CASSLGETDYGYTF.

This clone was observed once. CDR3 residues: CAWTRRYQETQYF. The CDR3 DNA follows: TGTGCCTGGACACGGAGGTACCAAGAGACCCAGTACTTC. The V gene is TRBV30, the J gene TRBJ2-5; possible D gene TRBD2, 5 bases. There are 13 residues in the CDR3. Germline V gene data show CDR1 as GTSNPN and CDR2 as SVGIG (reference sequence). Trimming took off 4 bases at V and 0 bases at J, with 9 bases between the two ends.

This chain connects TRBV5-1 to TRBJ2-7, with 7 bases identical to TRBD1. The V and J ends lost 5 bases and 0 bases, in that order; junction bases with no gene match: 8. Germline-derived CDR1 and CDR2 are SGHRS and YFSETQ. The CDR3 contains 15 residues. The CDR3 DNA follows: TGCGCCAGCAGGGTGGGGACAGTGGGCTCCTACGAGCAGTACTTC. Protein product: CASRVGTVGSYEQYF.

This clone was found once. V usage is TRBV25-1 and J usage is TRBJ2-2, with 13 bases matching TRBD2. With V trimmed by 3 bases and J by 6 bases, 7 bases remained unmatched. Germline CDR1 and CDR2: MGHDK and SYGVNS. This CDR3 spans 17 amino acids. In DNA, the CDR3 is TGTGCCAGCAGTGATTCCGGACTAGCGGGAGTGCCCGGGGAGCTGTTTTTT. Its translation is CASSDSGLAGVPGELFF.

This clone appeared a single time. The chain uses TRBV19 and TRBJ2-7; D is unclear. The CDR3 runs 14 residues. The germline V gene encodes CDR1 LNHDA and CDR2 SQIVND (reference sequence). Trimming took 4 bases from V and 1 from J, leaving 11 bases between them. CDR3 in amino acids: CASSRQQESYEQYF. CDR3 bases: TGTGCCAGTAGTAGGCAGCAAGAGTCCTACGAGCAGTACTTC.

This rearrangement joins TRBV30 to TRBJ2-1, with TRBD1 matching over 9 bases. J was trimmed by 2 bases and V by 3 bases; bases with no gene match: 14. Germline V lookup: CDR1 GTSNPN, CDR2 SVGIG (reference sequence). CDR3 length equals 18 residues. The CDR3 is CAWRPGQGRADPYNEQFF. In DNA, the CDR3 is TGTGCCTGGAGACCGGGACAGGGCCGCGCCGACCCCTACAATGAGCAGTTCTTC.

This chain joins TRBV4-3 and TRBJ2-4; D may be TRBD1 (5 bases). V shed 0 bases and J shed 0 bases, with 9 bases lying between them. The germline gives CDR1 LGHNA, CDR2 YSLEER. This CDR3 comprises 16 residues. This CDR3 is CASSQETALAKNIQYF. In DNA, the CDR3 is TGCGCCAGCAGCCAAGAGACAGCTTTAGCCAAAAACATTCAGTACTTC.

This clone showed up just a few times. Additional DNA sequences in this sample encode the identical CDR3. CDR3 bases: TGCGCCAGCAGCTCGGGGACATCGAACACTGAAGCTTTCTTT. This gives the protein CASSSGTSNTEAFF. The rearrangement links TRBV5-1 to TRBJ1-1; D is possibly TRBD1 (6 bases). This CDR3 has 14 amino acids. CDR1 and CDR2 from the germline V gene are SGHRS and YFSETQ. V was cut by 3 bases and J by 1 base, with 10 bases left in between.

This sequence joins TRBV4-1 and TRBJ2-5; 7 bases agree with TRBD1. The CDR3 runs 14 residues. V was pared by 4 bases and J by 5 bases, with 7 bases of the junction left unmatched. Germline values: CDR1 MGHRA, CDR2 YSYEKL. The CDR3 region has the DNA TGCGCCAGCAGCCCGACAGGGACCATCGAGACCCAGTACTTC. Translated: CASSPTGTIETQYF.

Turning to this clone: At the DNA level, this CDR3 is encoded by other sequences in the same sample as well. This chain joins TRBV7-2 and TRBJ2-7; the D is unclear. The CDR3 is 12 residues long. Trimming removed 1 base at V and 3 bases at J, with 4 bases between. Germline-derived CDR1 and CDR2 are SGHTA and FQGNSA. The CDR3 bases are TGTGCCAGCAGCTTAGGCAGCTACGAGCAGTACTTC. Protein product: CASSLGSYEQYF. Variable domain in full (rest from reference TRBV7-2 and TRBJ2-7): GAGVSQSPSNKVTEKGKDVELRCDPISGHTALYWYRQSLGQGLEFLIYFQGNSAPDKSGLPSDRFSAERTGGSVSTLTIQRTQQEDSAVYLCASSLGSYEQYFGPGTRLTVT.

The rearrangement links TRBV5-1 to TRBJ2-5, with 10 bases lining up with TRBD2. V was pared by 2 bases and J by 4 bases, with 2 bases of the junction left unmatched. The germline CDR1 and CDR2 sequences are SGHRS and YFSETQ. This CDR3 comprises 14 residues. The CDR3 nucleotides are TGCGCCAGCAGCTTAAAGCGGGAGGGAGAGACCCAGTACTTC. This sequence encodes CASSLKREGETQYF.

The genes are TRBV6-1 and TRBJ1-1; 8 bases are shared with TRBD1. The CDR3 extends over 14 amino acids. The V gene end was trimmed by 4 bases and the J gene end by 4 bases; junction bases not matched to a gene: 5. CDR1 and CDR2 (germline): MNHNS, SASEGT. The CDR3 nucleotides are TGTGCCAGCAGTGGCCGGGACAGGCTCACTGAAGCTTTCTTT. This translates into CASSGRDRLTEAFF.

A word on this clone: The sample contains more than one DNA sequence encoding this CDR3. The rearrangement links TRBV5-1 to TRBJ1-2; D is uncertain. Looked up from germline, CDR1 is SGHRS and CDR2 is YFSETQ. The length of the CDR3 is 14 residues. V lost 0 bases and J 2 bases, leaving 8 bases between the germline ends. CDR3 bases: TGCGCCAGCAGCTTGGGCGGCCTGAACTATGGCTACACCTTC. Translation: CASSLGGLNYGYTF.

The CDR3 DNA reads TGTGCCAGCAGTTTAGGTAAACTAGCGGGAGGATCCTCTGGGGCCAACGTCCTGACTTTC. This codes for CASSLGKLAGGSSGANVLTF. This rearrangement joins TRBV27 to TRBJ2-6; 12 positions match TRBD2. CDR1 is MNHEY and CDR2 is SMNVEV in the germline V gene (reference sequence). This CDR3 contains 20 residues. With V trimmed by 2 bases and J by 0 bases, 8 bases remained unmatched.

The V call is TRBV25-1, the J call TRBJ2-2; possibly TRBD1 or TRBD2 for D (5 bases each). This CDR3 has 14 amino acids. Germline loops: CDR1 MGHDK, CDR2 SYGVNS. The germline V and J ends were trimmed by 5 bases and 1 base, with 8 bases remaining between them. The CDR3, as DNA: TGTGCCAGCAGTTGGGACGGGAACACCGGGGAGCTGTTTTTT. Translating it yields CASSWDGNTGELFF.

This chain joins TRBV2 and TRBJ1-2; TRBD1 is a possible D gene (6 bases). The CDR3 consists of 14 residues. CDR1 SNHLY and CDR2 FYNNEI come from the germline V gene. Trimming cost V 1 base and J 4 bases, with 10 bases left between them. The CDR3 DNA sequence: TGTGCCAGCAGTGAAGACAGGGTTGTCTATGGCTACACCTTC. It translates to CASSEDRVVYGYTF.

This clone is a singleton in its sample. The chain carries TRBV5-1 and TRBJ2-1, with 8 positions matching TRBD2. V was pared by 5 bases and J by 6 bases, with 10 bases of the junction left unmatched. There are 15 residues in the CDR3. Germline CDR1 and CDR2: SGHRS and YFSETQ. CDR3 residues: CASSRLASVRNEQFF. The CDR3 DNA reads TGCGCCAGCAGTCGACTAGCGAGCGTTCGCAATGAGCAGTTCTTC.

The chain couples TRBV28 to TRBJ2-3; D is undetermined. The CDR3 has 10 amino acids. The ends were cut back, 4 bases at V and 8 bases at J, with 4 bases in the middle. CDR1 is MDHEN and CDR2 is SYDVKM in the germline V gene. The CDR3 here is CASSSSTQYF. DNA for the CDR3: TGTGCCAGCAGTTCGAGTACGCAGTATTTT.

The chain links TRBV6-1 to TRBJ2-7, with 12 bases matching TRBD2. J gave up 3 bases and V 2 bases, and 5 bases lay outside the gene matches. Germline V gene data show CDR1 as MNHNS and CDR2 as SASEGT. This CDR3 comprises 16 residues. The CDR3 DNA reads TGTGCCAGCAGTGAATCTAGCGGGAGGGAGGGCTACGAGCAGTACTTC. This codes for CASSESSGREGYEQYF.

The chain carries TRBV6-1 and TRBJ2-5; 15 nucleotides match TRBD2. Germline lookup yields CDR1 MNHNS and CDR2 SASEGT. The trim removed 4 bases at V and 4 bases at J, leaving 4 bases unmatched. The CDR3 length is 16 residues. Here the CDR3 reads CASSAGLAGGGETQYF. The CDR3, as DNA: TGTGCCAGCAGTGCCGGACTAGCGGGAGGGGGAGAGACCCAGTACTTC.

The genes are TRBV5-8 and TRBJ1-1, with D hard to call. The CDR3 has 12 amino acids. V lost 0 bases and J 7 bases, leaving 7 bases between the germline ends. Germline V gene lookup returns CDR1 SGHTS and CDR2 YDEGEE. The DNA for the CDR3 is TGTGCCAGCAGCTTGGGGACGGTTGAAGCTTTCTTT. This translates into CASSLGTVEAFF.

The J gene is TRBJ2-7, the V gene TRBV28; weak D call: TRBD2 (5 bases). CDR1 is MDHEN and CDR2 is SYDVKM in the germline V gene. The V gene lost 10 bases and the J gene lost 1 base, with 17 bases spanning the gap. The CDR3 runs to 14 residues. The CDR3 spells CATTRGSRSYEQYF. CDR3 sequence (DNA): TGTGCCACCACCCGGGGTTCGAGATCCTACGAGCAGTACTTC.

The chain combines TRBV28 with TRBJ2-7; TRBD2 matches 7 bases. The CDR3 totals 12 residues. V dropped 6 bases and J dropped 12; count of bases not matched to a gene: 11. Germline-derived CDR1 and CDR2 are MDHEN and SYDVKM. The CDR3 sequence is CASSPPGGVGYF. In nucleotides, the CDR3 is TGTGCCAGCAGCCCCCCGGGGGGAGTGGGGTACTTC.

The chain recombines TRBV19 with TRBJ1-4; 8 bases match TRBD1. J gave up 6 bases and V 3 bases, and 3 bases lay outside the gene matches. The CDR3 length is 14 residues. Germline CDR1 and CDR2: LNHDA and SQIVND (reference sequence). CDR3 loop: CASSIRTGYEKLFF. The CDR3 nucleotides are TGTGCCAGTAGTATCAGGACAGGGTATGAAAAACTGTTTTTT.